These T cell receptor beta chains were read from a single sample in a study of blood T cell repertoires in COVID-19. Sequenced by immunoSEQ multiplex PCR; TCRdb stores in-frame clones only, minus some. The top ten hold about 1.7% of the sample, which has around 290,000 clones, 75% to 90% seen once. Sequenced sample: PBMCs or T cells enriched from blood (not recorded which). The receptors were gathered from a woman aged 40 to 50 who had recovered from COVID-19. Both conserved end residues are part of each CDR3. Each record gives: D gene, CDR3 length, clone size, J gene, V gene, CDR3 DNA, CDR3 protein. A D gene is named only where the DNA matches it firmly. Clone size is given for some rows only: seen once, a few or many times, or a class if the clone is expanded.

>TRBD1|17|NA|TRBJ2-7|TRBV30
TGTGCCGGACTAAGCCGGGACAGGGAGGGGGGGTCCTACGAGCAGTACTTC
CAGLSRDREGGSYEQYF
>NA|13|NA|TRBJ1-1|TRBV29-1
TGCAGCGTAGCACAGGCTTATAACACTGAAGCTTTCTTT
CSVAQAYNTEAFF
>NA|13|NA|TRBJ1-2|TRBV3-1/TRBV3-2
TGTGCCAGCAGCCAAGCGGGGATGGTGGGCTACACCTTC
CASSQAGMVGYTF
>TRBD2|16|NA|TRBJ2-2|TRBV5-1
TGCGCCAGCAGCTTGGCCCCGGGACTAGACACCGGGGAGCTGTTTTTT
CASSLAPGLDTGELFF
>NA|13|NA|TRBJ2-1|TRBV6-5
TGTGCCAGCAGTTCCCAGGGGTACAATGAGCAGTTCTTC
CASSSQGYNEQFF
>NA|16|NA|TRBJ1-6|TRBV18
TGTGCCAGCTCACCACTTGGGCCTAACTATAATTCACCCCTCCACTTT
CASSPLGPNYNSPLHF
>TRBD1|16|once|TRBJ1-2|TRBV30
TGTGCCTCCTTTGGGTTAGAGGGGGCGCCCAACTATGGCTACACCTTC
CASFGLEGAPNYGYTF
>TRBD2|20|NA|TRBJ2-5|TRBV27
TGTGCCAGCAGTTCTTCCCGGTCCGGGACTAGCGGGGACGATGAAGAGACCCAGTACTTC
CASSSSRSGTSGDDEETQYF
>NA|13|NA|TRBJ1-2|TRBV2
TGTGCCAGCAGTGAACGAGGGGGTGGAGGCTACACCTTC
CASSERGGGGYTF
>NA|14|NA|TRBJ2-7|TRBV19
TGTGCCAGTAGTATTCAGGCCAGCTCCTACGAGCAGTACTTC
CASSIQASSYEQYF
>NA|15|once|TRBJ2-5|TRBV19
TGTGCCAGTAGTATAGTACCCGGGAGAGAAGAGACCCAGTACTTC
CASSIVPGREETQYF
>NA|14|NA|TRBJ1-4|TRBV30
TGTGCCTGGAGTGCGGGGAAAGGGATTGAAAAACTGTTTTTT
CAWSAGKGIEKLFF
>NA|13|NA|TRBJ2-5|TRBV19
TGTGCCAGTAGACGACAGGACCAAGAGACCCAGTACTTC
CASRRQDQETQYF
>NA|13|NA|TRBJ1-4|TRBV2
TGTGCCAGCTCAGGGCAAACTAATGAAAAACTGTTTTTT
CASSGQTNEKLFF
>NA|14|once|TRBJ2-1|TRBV5-4
TGTGCCAGCAGCCCGCCGGGCGGGGCCAGGGAGCAGTTCTTC
CASSPPGGAREQFF
>NA|15|NA|TRBJ1-2|TRBV10-3
TGTGCCATCGGGGCCGAGCCCGCAGGCGTTTATGGCTACACCTTC
CAIGAEPAGVYGYTF
>TRBD1|13|NA|TRBJ1-2|TRBV12-3/TRBV12-4
TGTGCCAGCAGCCAGACAGGGGGCGAGGGCTACACCTTC
CASSQTGGEGYTF
>NA|15|NA|TRBJ1-3|TRBV11-1
TGTGCCAGCAGCTCGACACGGGACTCTGGAAACACCATATATTTT
CASSSTRDSGNTIYF
>NA|11|NA|TRBJ2-5|TRBV7-6
TGTGCCAGCAGCTTAGAGCTGACCCAGTACTTC
CASSLELTQYF
>TRBD2|14|NA|TRBJ2-3|TRBV2
TGTGCCAGCAGCGAAACTCCGGGGGGGGAGACGCAGTATTTT
CASSETPGGETQYF
>NA|15|NA|TRBJ2-2|TRBV2
TGTGCCAGCAGTGAAAGTCAGGTGGCCACCGGGGAGCTGTTTTTT
CASSESQVATGELFF
>NA|15|NA|TRBJ1-2|TRBV5-4
TGTGCCAGCAGCCCCGCTTGGTGGGGAGGCTATGGCTACACCTTC
CASSPAWWGGYGYTF
>NA|14|NA|TRBJ2-5|TRBV18
TGTGCCAGCGCCCCCGGGGGACTCCGGGAGACCCAGTACTTC
CASAPGGLRETQYF
>TRBD1|14|NA|TRBJ2-5|TRBV7-3
TGTGCCAGCAGCTTTGGAAGGGGGCTTGAGACCCAGTACTTC
CASSFGRGLETQYF
>TRBD2|15|NA|TRBJ2-1|TRBV27
TGTGCCAGCAGTTCTGGCGGGAGGGCCTTCAATGAGCAGTTCTTC
CASSSGGRAFNEQFF
>NA|16|NA|TRBJ2-2|TRBV7-8
TGTGCCAGCAGCTTAGTAGGGACAAGAGCCACCGGGGAGCTGTTTTTT
CASSLVGTRATGELFF
>TRBD2|14|NA|TRBJ2-5|TRBV5-1
TGCGCCAGCAGCTTAGCGGGGGCGCGAGAGACCCAGTACTTC
CASSLAGARETQYF